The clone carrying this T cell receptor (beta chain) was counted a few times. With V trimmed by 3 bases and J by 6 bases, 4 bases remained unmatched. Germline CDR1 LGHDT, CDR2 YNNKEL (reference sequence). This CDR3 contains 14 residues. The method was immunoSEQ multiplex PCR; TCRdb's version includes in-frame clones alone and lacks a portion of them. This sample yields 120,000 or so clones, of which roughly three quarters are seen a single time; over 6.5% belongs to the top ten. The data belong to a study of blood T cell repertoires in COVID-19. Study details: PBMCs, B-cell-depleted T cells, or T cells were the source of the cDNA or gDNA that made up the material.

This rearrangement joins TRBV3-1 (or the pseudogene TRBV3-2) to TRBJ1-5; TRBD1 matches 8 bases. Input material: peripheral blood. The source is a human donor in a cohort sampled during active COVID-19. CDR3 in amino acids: CASSQGQGAQPQHF. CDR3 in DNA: TGTGCCAGCAGCCAGGGGCAGGGGGCTCAGCCCCAGCATTTT.